This T cell receptor (beta chain) was profiled in a study of blood T cell repertoires in COVID-19. Participant-given clinical history determined each cohort assignment. In the original analysis: Amplified reference gene primers provided the basis for estimating nucleated cell counts. Method: immunoSEQ multiplex PCR; TCRdb's copy keeps in-frame clones and lacks some. The DNA was the basis for D and trimming; V, J and clone size are from that table. The data hold a few hundred thousand clones, with less than 90% observed a single time. CDR3 length equals 13 residues. Germline lookup yields CDR1 LNHDA and CDR2 SQIVND (reference sequence). V shed 5 bases and J shed 5 bases, with 12 bases lying between them.

V and J are TRBV19 and TRBJ1-1; weak D call: TRBD1 (6 bases). Sequenced: PBMCs or T cells enriched from blood (not recorded which). The source is a middle-aged woman who had recovered from COVID-19. CDR3 loop: CASSLTGTTEAFF. The CDR3, as DNA: TGTGCCAGTAGTCTCACAGGGACAACTGAAGCTTTCTTT.